This T cell receptor (beta chain) came from a study of T-cell memory formation after mild COVID-19. TCR alpha and TCR beta cDNA libraries with sample barcodes and UMIs came from 5'RACE using constant-segment primers. Each CDR3 protein gets one entry after TCRdb re-called the 5' RACE reads with MiXCR. The sample yields 25,000 to 35,000 distinct CDR3 sequences, 9% to 15% seen once. At least ten counts were recorded for this clonotype. There are 18 residues in the CDR3. Per the germline V gene, CDR1 is SEHNR and CDR2 is FQNEAQ (reference sequence). V shed 4 bases and J 7 bases; nucleotides not matched to a gene: 19.

The chain uses TRBV7-9 and TRBJ2-3; 8 positions match TRBD2. The specimen sequenced was PBMCs or a T cell subset sorted from them (not recorded which). This TCR derives from an adult woman who had mild COVID-19 (a few samples of this study predate the infection). Cell type and time point are not known. The CDR3, as DNA: TGTGCCAGCAGCTCGGGACTAGAGGGGATCACGACCACTCATACGCAGTATTTT. It encodes CASSSGLEGITTTHTQYF.